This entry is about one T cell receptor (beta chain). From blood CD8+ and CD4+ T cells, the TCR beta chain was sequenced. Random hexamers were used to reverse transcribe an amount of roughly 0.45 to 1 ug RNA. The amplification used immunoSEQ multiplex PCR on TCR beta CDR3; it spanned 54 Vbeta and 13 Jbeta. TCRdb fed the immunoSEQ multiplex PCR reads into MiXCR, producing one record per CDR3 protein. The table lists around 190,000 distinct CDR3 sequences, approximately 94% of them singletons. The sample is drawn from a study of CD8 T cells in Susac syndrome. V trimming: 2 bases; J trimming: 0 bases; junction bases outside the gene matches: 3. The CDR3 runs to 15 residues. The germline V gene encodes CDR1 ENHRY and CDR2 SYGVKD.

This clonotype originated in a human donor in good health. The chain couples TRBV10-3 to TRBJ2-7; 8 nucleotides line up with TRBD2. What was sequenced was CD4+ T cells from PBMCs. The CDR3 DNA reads TGTGCCATCAGTGAGCCGGGACTAGTCTCCTACGAGCAGTACTTC. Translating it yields CAISEPGLVSYEQYF.